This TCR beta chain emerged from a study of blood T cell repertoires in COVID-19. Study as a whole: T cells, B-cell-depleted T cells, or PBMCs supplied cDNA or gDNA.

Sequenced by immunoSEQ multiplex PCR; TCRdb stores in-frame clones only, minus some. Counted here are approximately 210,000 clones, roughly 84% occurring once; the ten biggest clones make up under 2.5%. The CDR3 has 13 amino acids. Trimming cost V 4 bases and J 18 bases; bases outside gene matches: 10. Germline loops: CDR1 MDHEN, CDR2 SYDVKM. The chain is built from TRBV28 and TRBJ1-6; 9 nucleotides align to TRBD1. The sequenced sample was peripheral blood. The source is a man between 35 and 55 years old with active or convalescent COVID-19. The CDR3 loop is CASSSVGTGLRHF. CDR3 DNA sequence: TGTGCCAGCAGTTCTGTGGGGACAGGGTTGCGCCACTTT.